The rows below give T cell receptor beta chains drawn from one sample of a study of CD8 T cells in Susac syndrome. TCRdb re-called the immunoSEQ multiplex PCR reads through MiXCR, storing one row per CDR3 protein. The data show approximately 100,000 distinct CDR3 sequences, roughly 94% seen once. Material: CD8+ T cells from PBMCs. The receptors stem from a human donor with Susac syndrome. Each CDR3 is given with its conserved first and last residue. Fields, in order: D gene, V gene, clone size, J gene, CDR3 protein, CDR3 DNA. D genes are given only for firm matches. Where a row states a size, it is once, few, many or the class of an expanded clone; other rows omit it.

d_call: TRBD1; v_call: TRBV5-6; clone_size: -; j_call: TRBJ1-1; cdr3_aa: CASSLMWDRAEAFF; cdr3_nt: TGTGCCAGCAGCCTCATGTGGGACAGGGCTGAAGCTTTCTTT
d_call: TRBD1; v_call: TRBV25-1; clone_size: -; j_call: TRBJ1-6; cdr3_aa: CASSTTGGLYSPLHF; cdr3_nt: TGTGCCAGCAGTACCACAGGGGGCTTGTATTCACCCCTCCACTTT
d_call: -; v_call: TRBV2; clone_size: once; j_call: TRBJ1-4; cdr3_aa: CASRSNEKLFF; cdr3_nt: TGTGCCAGCAGGAGTAATGAAAAACTGTTTTTT
d_call: TRBD1; v_call: TRBV5-6; clone_size: -; j_call: TRBJ2-7; cdr3_aa: CASSFWDRGSYEQYF; cdr3_nt: TGTGCCAGCAGCTTCTGGGACAGGGGCTCCTACGAGCAGTACTTC
d_call: -; v_call: TRBV13; clone_size: -; j_call: TRBJ1-6; cdr3_aa: CASSSRTDGGYNSPLHF; cdr3_nt: TGTGCCAGCAGCTCTCGGACGGACGGGGGATATAATTCACCCCTCCACTTT
d_call: TRBD2; v_call: TRBV7-9; clone_size: -; j_call: TRBJ2-7; cdr3_aa: CASSYSGRSYEQYF; cdr3_nt: TGTGCCAGCAGCTACTCCGGGAGGTCCTACGAGCAGTACTTC
d_call: TRBD1; v_call: TRBV13; clone_size: -; j_call: TRBJ1-1; cdr3_aa: CASSIDRAEAFF; cdr3_nt: TGTGCCAGCAGCATCGACAGGGCTGAAGCTTTCTTT
d_call: -; v_call: TRBV5-6; clone_size: -; j_call: TRBJ2-5; cdr3_aa: CASSLYGVGEETQYF; cdr3_nt: TGTGCCAGCAGCTTGTACGGGGTGGGTGAAGAGACCCAGTACTTC
d_call: TRBD1; v_call: TRBV9; clone_size: -; j_call: TRBJ2-7; cdr3_aa: CASSVVGDRVYEQYF; cdr3_nt: TGTGCCAGCAGCGTAGTCGGGGACAGGGTCTACGAGCAGTACTTC
d_call: TRBD1; v_call: TRBV9; clone_size: -; j_call: TRBJ1-2; cdr3_aa: CASSIPGGLQGYTF; cdr3_nt: TGTGCCAGCAGTATCCCAGGGGGCCTACAGGGCTACACCTTC
d_call: TRBD1; v_call: TRBV6-2/TRBV6-3; clone_size: once; j_call: TRBJ2-1; cdr3_aa: CASSWANRGTHSYNEQFF; cdr3_nt: TGTGCCAGCAGTTGGGCTAACAGGGGAACCCACTCCTACAATGAGCAGTTCTTC
d_call: -; v_call: TRBV7-9; clone_size: few; j_call: TRBJ1-5; cdr3_aa: CASSLEGEPQHF; cdr3_nt: TGTGCCAGCAGCTTAGAGGGGGAGCCCCAGCATTTT
d_call: -; v_call: TRBV11-2; clone_size: -; j_call: TRBJ1-1; cdr3_aa: CASSLRAGENTEAFF; cdr3_nt: TGTGCCAGCAGCCTCCGCGCAGGGGAGAACACTGAAGCTTTCTTT
d_call: TRBD1; v_call: TRBV19; clone_size: once; j_call: TRBJ2-1; cdr3_aa: CASRWEGQGGNEQFF; cdr3_nt: TGTGCCAGTAGGTGGGAGGGACAGGGAGGCAATGAGCAGTTCTTC
d_call: TRBD1; v_call: TRBV9; clone_size: -; j_call: TRBJ2-6; cdr3_aa: CASSINGQDPTF; cdr3_nt: TGTGCCAGCAGCATAAACGGACAGGACCCCACTTTC
d_call: -; v_call: TRBV13; clone_size: -; j_call: TRBJ2-7; cdr3_aa: CASSAGSNYEQYF; cdr3_nt: TGTGCCAGCAGTGCCGGGTCCAACTACGAGCAGTACTTC
d_call: TRBD2; v_call: TRBV25-1; clone_size: -; j_call: TRBJ2-2; cdr3_aa: CASSVHTSSGVVTGELFF; cdr3_nt: TGTGCCAGCAGTGTCCACACTTCTAGCGGGGTAGTCACCGGGGAGCTGTTTTTT
d_call: TRBD2; v_call: TRBV20-1; clone_size: -; j_call: TRBJ2-1; cdr3_aa: CSARGNSGFYNEQFF; cdr3_nt: TGCAGTGCTAGAGGAAATAGCGGGTTCTACAATGAGCAGTTCTTC
d_call: -; v_call: TRBV27; clone_size: -; j_call: TRBJ2-7; cdr3_aa: CASSLGGSPYEQYF; cdr3_nt: TGTGCCAGCAGTTTGGGGGGCAGTCCCTACGAGCAGTACTTC
d_call: TRBD1; v_call: TRBV3-1; clone_size: few; j_call: TRBJ1-5; cdr3_aa: CASSPPGQINQPQHF; cdr3_nt: TGTGCCAGCAGCCCCCCGGGACAGATCAATCAGCCCCAGCATTTT
d_call: TRBD1; v_call: TRBV20-1; clone_size: once; j_call: TRBJ2-7; cdr3_aa: CSARDLSGQVYEQYF; cdr3_nt: TGCAGTGCTAGAGATCTATCGGGACAGGTCTACGAGCAGTACTTC
d_call: TRBD1; v_call: TRBV5-1; clone_size: -; j_call: TRBJ1-4; cdr3_aa: CASSTGQGVNEKLFF; cdr3_nt: TGCGCCAGCAGCACCGGACAGGGCGTTAATGAAAAACTGTTTTTT
d_call: -; v_call: TRBV3-1; clone_size: once; j_call: TRBJ2-7; cdr3_aa: CASSFDPDSYEQYF; cdr3_nt: TGTGCCAGCAGTTTTGACCCGGACAGTTACGAGCAGTACTTC
d_call: -; v_call: TRBV7-3; clone_size: -; j_call: TRBJ2-6; cdr3_aa: CASSPGHLGANVLTF; cdr3_nt: TGTGCCAGCAGCCCCGGACATCTTGGGGCCAACGTCCTGACTTTC
d_call: -; v_call: TRBV11-1; clone_size: -; j_call: TRBJ2-2; cdr3_aa: CASRGTPNTGELFF; cdr3_nt: TGTGCCAGCAGGGGGACACCGAACACCGGGGAGCTGTTTTTT
d_call: TRBD1; v_call: TRBV5-6; clone_size: -; j_call: TRBJ1-2; cdr3_aa: CASSLGDRVEGYTF; cdr3_nt: TGTGCCAGCAGCTTGGGGGACAGGGTCGAAGGCTACACCTTC
d_call: TRBD2; v_call: TRBV4-3; clone_size: -; j_call: TRBJ2-1; cdr3_aa: CASSQDSGGGRREQFF; cdr3_nt: TGCGCCAGCAGCCAAGATTCGGGAGGGGGTAGGAGAGAGCAGTTCTTC
d_call: -; v_call: TRBV14; clone_size: -; j_call: TRBJ2-1; cdr3_aa: CASSPGTTRVGNEQFF; cdr3_nt: TGTGCCAGCAGCCCCGGGACAACGAGAGTAGGCAATGAGCAGTTCTTC
d_call: -; v_call: TRBV19; clone_size: -; j_call: TRBJ2-3; cdr3_aa: CASSTGVAYPDTQYF; cdr3_nt: TGTGCCAGTAGTACGGGGGTAGCGTACCCAGATACGCAGTATTTT
d_call: -; v_call: TRBV5-1; clone_size: -; j_call: TRBJ1-2; cdr3_aa: CASSLISQGKSNYGYTF; cdr3_nt: TGCGCCAGCAGCTTGATATCCCAGGGGAAGTCGAACTATGGCTACACCTTC
d_call: TRBD1; v_call: TRBV6-5; clone_size: -; j_call: TRBJ2-1; cdr3_aa: CASSGDRGNEQFF; cdr3_nt: TGTGCCAGCAGCGGCGACAGGGGCAATGAGCAGTTCTTC
d_call: -; v_call: TRBV12-3/TRBV12-4; clone_size: -; j_call: TRBJ1-6; cdr3_aa: CASSDSAGTYNSPLHF; cdr3_nt: TGTGCCAGCAGTGATAGTGCGGGGACCTATAATTCACCCCTCCACTTT
d_call: -; v_call: TRBV13; clone_size: -; j_call: TRBJ2-5; cdr3_aa: CASSLGRTGETQYF; cdr3_nt: TGTGCCAGCAGCTTAGGACGGACCGGAGAGACCCAGTACTTC
d_call: TRBD2; v_call: TRBV4-3; clone_size: -; j_call: TRBJ2-3; cdr3_aa: CASSQDQLLAGSTDTQYF; cdr3_nt: TGCGCCAGCAGCCAAGATCAATTACTAGCGGGGAGCACAGATACGCAGTATTTT
d_call: -; v_call: TRBV29-1; clone_size: -; j_call: TRBJ2-6; cdr3_aa: CSVEGGVSGANVLTF; cdr3_nt: TGCAGCGTTGAAGGTGGGGTCTCTGGGGCCAACGTCCTGACTTTC
d_call: TRBD1; v_call: TRBV9; clone_size: -; j_call: TRBJ2-7; cdr3_aa: CASSASGTGSLEQYF; cdr3_nt: TGTGCCAGCAGCGCCTCCGGGACAGGGTCTCTTGAGCAGTACTTC
d_call: -; v_call: TRBV27; clone_size: -; j_call: TRBJ2-2; cdr3_aa: CASSLSGGNTGELFF; cdr3_nt: TGTGCCAGCAGTTTATCCGGGGGAAACACCGGGGAGCTGTTTTTT
d_call: TRBD1; v_call: TRBV7-9; clone_size: -; j_call: TRBJ2-2; cdr3_aa: CASINTGGVAGELFF; cdr3_nt: TGTGCCAGCATCAATACAGGGGGCGTCGCCGGGGAGCTGTTTTTT
d_call: -; v_call: TRBV9; clone_size: few; j_call: TRBJ2-3; cdr3_aa: CASSVGDTQYF; cdr3_nt: TGTGCCAGCAGCGTTGGGGATACGCAGTATTTT
d_call: -; v_call: TRBV6-2/TRBV6-3; clone_size: once; j_call: TRBJ2-7; cdr3_aa: CASTPTMGDEQYF; cdr3_nt: TGTGCCAGCACCCCGACTATGGGGGACGAGCAGTACTTC
d_call: TRBD2; v_call: TRBV9; clone_size: -; j_call: TRBJ2-5; cdr3_aa: CASSPILAWETQYF; cdr3_nt: TGTGCCAGCAGCCCTATACTAGCGTGGGAGACCCAGTACTTC
d_call: TRBD1; v_call: TRBV29-1; clone_size: -; j_call: TRBJ1-2; cdr3_aa: CSVGDRDKVANYGYTF; cdr3_nt: TGCAGCGTTGGGGACAGGGACAAGGTGGCTAACTATGGCTACACCTTC
d_call: -; v_call: TRBV7-9; clone_size: -; j_call: TRBJ1-2; cdr3_aa: CAGRGRLQDYGYTF; cdr3_nt: TGTGCCGGGAGGGGCAGACTTCAGGACTATGGCTACACCTTC
d_call: -; v_call: TRBV21-1; clone_size: -; j_call: TRBJ1-2; cdr3_aa: CASTTKRRSYGYTF; cdr3_nt: TGTGCCAGCACCACCAAGCGGAGGTCCTATGGCTACACCTTC
d_call: TRBD2; v_call: TRBV14; clone_size: -; j_call: TRBJ2-1; cdr3_aa: CASSLPGGGGSYNEQFF; cdr3_nt: TGTGCCAGCAGCCTCCCCGGGGGCGGGGGGTCCTACAATGAGCAGTTCTTC
d_call: -; v_call: TRBV24-1; clone_size: -; j_call: TRBJ1-2; cdr3_aa: CATSDKGRSYTF; cdr3_nt: TGTGCCACCAGTGATAAAGGGAGGAGCTACACCTTC
d_call: -; v_call: TRBV29-1; clone_size: -; j_call: TRBJ2-7; cdr3_aa: CSVENTYEQYF; cdr3_nt: TGCAGCGTCGAGAATACCTACGAGCAGTACTTC
d_call: -; v_call: TRBV15; clone_size: -; j_call: TRBJ2-3; cdr3_aa: CATSLDSTDTQYF; cdr3_nt: TGTGCCACCAGCCTTGACAGCACAGATACGCAGTATTTT
d_call: -; v_call: TRBV20-1; clone_size: -; j_call: TRBJ1-1; cdr3_aa: CSAIAAERNTEAFF; cdr3_nt: TGCAGTGCTATAGCCGCGGAGCGGAACACTGAAGCTTTCTTT
d_call: -; v_call: TRBV12-3/TRBV12-4; clone_size: -; j_call: TRBJ1-6; cdr3_aa: CASSFGGRGSPLHF; cdr3_nt: TGTGCCAGCAGTTTTGGGGGACGGGGATCACCCCTCCACTTT